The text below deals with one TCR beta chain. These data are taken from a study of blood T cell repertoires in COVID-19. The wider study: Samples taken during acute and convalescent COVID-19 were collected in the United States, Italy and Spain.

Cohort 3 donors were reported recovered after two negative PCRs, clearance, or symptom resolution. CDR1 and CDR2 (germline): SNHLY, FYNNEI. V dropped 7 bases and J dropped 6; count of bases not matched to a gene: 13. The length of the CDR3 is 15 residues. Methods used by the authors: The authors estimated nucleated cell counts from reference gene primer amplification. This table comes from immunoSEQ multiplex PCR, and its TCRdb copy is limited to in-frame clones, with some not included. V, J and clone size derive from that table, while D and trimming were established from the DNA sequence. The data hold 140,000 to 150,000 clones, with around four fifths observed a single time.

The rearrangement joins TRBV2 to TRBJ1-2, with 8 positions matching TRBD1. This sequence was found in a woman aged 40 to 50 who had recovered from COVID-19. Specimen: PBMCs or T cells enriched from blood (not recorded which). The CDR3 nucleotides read TGTGCCAGCATCCCCAGGACAGGGTTGTTGAATGGCTACACCTTC. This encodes CASIPRTGLLNGYTF.